This T cell receptor (beta chain) stems from a study of identical twins. Study findings and constraints: Zero-insertion findings could be partly confounded by invariant cells (MAIT and iNKT cells). Conclusions were based on cross-sectional statistical analysis, without following the same donors. Insertions were reduced in abundant cord blood beta clonotypes but not in memory repertoires.

In regard to this clonotype: No antigen is known for it.

TCRdb analysed the 5' RACE reads with MiXCR anew, one entry per CDR3 protein. This sample has 250,000 or so distinct CDR3 sequences, with around 7.6% found just once. This CDR3 is built from 17 residues. CDR1 and CDR2 from the germline V gene are SNHLY and FYNNEI. The junction had 17 bases not matched to a gene; V was cut back by 8 bases and J by 5 bases. In addition, the sample was reused for a study of yellow fever vaccine responses in identical twins. As reported in that work: Twins' T cell vaccine responses reportedly looked partly convergent, partly personalized.

Sequencing used CD8+ T cells sorted from blood. The gene calls are TRBV2 and TRBJ2-7, with 11 bases fitting TRBD2. This TCR was sampled from a woman between 18 and 29 years old in good health. CDR3 bases: TGTGCCAGCGTGCCTCCGGGACTAGCGGAACAAGAAGACGAGCAGTACTTC. This encodes CASVPPGLAEQEDEQYF.